These T cell receptor beta chains were read from a single sample in a study of blood T cell repertoires in COVID-19. The method was immunoSEQ multiplex PCR; TCRdb's version includes in-frame clones alone and lacks a portion of them. The sample includes about 69,000 clones, about 90% of them seen just once. The material sequenced was peripheral blood. Source of these receptors: a man aged 35 to 55 with COVID-19, enrolled during active disease. Both conserved end residues are part of each CDR3. The D gene is left open where the match is weak.

D: -; V: TRBV7-8; J: TRBJ2-1; DNA: TGTGCCAGCAGAGGGGTAGGGGGTGAGCAGTTCTTC; CDR3: CASRGVGGEQFF
D: -; V: TRBV5-1; J: TRBJ2-5; DNA: TGCGCCAGCGCGGACCAGGGAAGGTCCCAAGAGACCCAGTACTTC; CDR3: CASADQGRSQETQYF
D: -; V: TRBV6-5; J: TRBJ2-5; DNA: TGTGCCAGCAGAAGGGGGACGGAGACCCAGTACTTC; CDR3: CASRRGTETQYF
D: -; V: TRBV29-1; J: TRBJ2-1; DNA: TGCAGAGTTAGGGGGGGCGCCGATGAGCAGTTCTTC; CDR3: CRVRGGADEQFF
D: -; V: TRBV5-5; J: TRBJ1-2; DNA: TGTGCCAGCAGCTTTTACAGGGATGGCTACACCTTC; CDR3: CASSFYRDGYTF
D: TRBD1; V: TRBV9; J: TRBJ2-1; DNA: TGTGCCAGCAGCCCCCGGGACAGGGTCCATGAGCAGTTCTTC; CDR3: CASSPRDRVHEQFF
D: TRBD1; V: TRBV3-1/TRBV3-2; J: TRBJ2-7; DNA: TGTGCCAGCAGCGATGGACAGGGTGGGTACGAGCAGTACTTC; CDR3: CASSDGQGGYEQYF
D: -; V: TRBV18; J: TRBJ1-1; DNA: TGTGCCAGCTCACTTGTAACGGGACATAATTTGAACACTGAAGCTTTCTTT; CDR3: CASSLVTGHNLNTEAFF
D: TRBD1; V: TRBV27; J: TRBJ1-6; DNA: TGTGCCAGCAGGCCCAGGACAGGATCAGCTAATTCACCCCTCCACTTT; CDR3: CASRPRTGSANSPLHF
D: TRBD1; V: TRBV5-6; J: TRBJ1-1; DNA: TGTGCCAGCAGCTTGGGACAGGGACCTGAAGCTTTCTTT; CDR3: CASSLGQGPEAFF
D: TRBD2; V: TRBV3-1/TRBV3-2; J: TRBJ2-3; DNA: TGTGCCAGCAGTCACCACTTAGCGGGGAGATCAGATACGCAGTATTTT; CDR3: CASSHHLAGRSDTQYF
D: -; V: TRBV6-5; J: TRBJ1-1; DNA: TGTGCCAGCAGTATCGGAGGACTTGAAGCTTTCTTT; CDR3: CASSIGGLEAFF
D: -; V: TRBV6-1; J: TRBJ1-5; DNA: TGTGCCAGCAGTGAGCCACGACAGAAAAATAGCAATCAGCCCCAGCATTTT; CDR3: CASSEPRQKNSNQPQHF
D: -; V: TRBV12-5; J: TRBJ2-7; DNA: TGTGCTAGTGGTTTGGGAGACACTTACTCCTACGAGCAGTACTTC; CDR3: CASGLGDTYSYEQYF
D: -; V: TRBV29-1; J: TRBJ2-7; DNA: TGCAGCGTTGGGAAACGGGGGAACGAGCAGTACTTC; CDR3: CSVGKRGNEQYF
D: -; V: TRBV6-1; J: TRBJ2-5; DNA: TGTGCCAGCAGTGAAGCTAGACCGACGGGGACCCAGTACTTC; CDR3: CASSEARPTGTQYF
D: -; V: TRBV18; J: TRBJ1-1; DNA: TGTGCCAGCTCACGGCAGGGCGGTGAAGCTTTCTTT; CDR3: CASSRQGGEAFF